One and the same sample provided the 18 T cell receptor beta chains below, sequenced in a study of response to subunit inactivated influenza vaccine. Using its own MiXCR run on the RT-PCR reads, TCRdb lists one record per CDR3 protein. The sample records roughly 500,000 distinct CDR3 sequences, more than 15% being singletons. The material was CD4+ T cells sorted from PBMCs, obtained roughly 24 months after vaccination. Source of these receptors: a man between 50 and 69 years old who received an inactivated influenza vaccine.

This clonotype was recorded a few times. The gene calls are TRBV20-1 and TRBJ1-1; maybe TRBD1 (5 bases). The germline V and J ends were trimmed by 8 bases and 4 bases, with 14 bases remaining between them. Germline CDR1 and CDR2: DFQATT and SNEGSKA (reference sequence). The CDR3 contains 12 residues. The CDR3: CSSPGGGTEAFF. The CDR3 DNA follows: TGCAGTTCCCCGGGCGGGGGCACTGAAGCTTTCTTT.

V and J are TRBV12-3 or TRBV12-4 and TRBJ2-5, with TRBD1 matching 11 bases. J gave up 4 bases and V 6 bases, and 7 bases lay outside the gene matches. The CDR3 has 15 amino acids. CDR3 in amino acids: CASSPGQGGGETQYF. Here the CDR3 DNA reads TGTGCCAGCAGCCCGGGACAGGGGGGAGGAGAGACCCAGTACTTC.

This sequence joins TRBV4-3 and TRBJ1-2; the D gene is possibly TRBD1 (5 bases). Trimming shortened V by 0 bases and J by 7 bases, and 15 bases separated the two germline ends. Germline CDR1 LGHNA, CDR2 YSLEER. CDR3 length: 15 amino acids. The CDR3 reads CASSQDRGRLGGYTF. The CDR3 DNA follows: TGCGCCAGCAGCCAAGATAGGGGACGCCTCGGTGGCTACACCTTC.

The CDR3 DNA is TGCAGCGTTGCGGGTGTGAGGGGGAGGGTCTCCTACAATGAGCAGTTCTTC. The encoded protein is CSVAGVRGRVSYNEQFF. The chain combines TRBV29-1 with TRBJ2-1, with a weak D call TRBD2 (7 bases). V lost 4 bases and J 0 bases, leaving 19 bases between the germline ends. The CDR3 sequence is 17 residues long. In germline, CDR1 is SQVTM, CDR2 ANQGSEA.

The genes are TRBV2 and TRBJ2-3; TRBD2 matches 13 bases. The length of the CDR3 is 16 residues. Germline V lookup: CDR1 SNHLY, CDR2 FYNNEI. V dropped 6 bases and J dropped 5; count of bases not matched to a gene: 8. This CDR3 reads CASRGRTSGRLDTQYF. In nucleotides, the CDR3 is TGTGCCAGCAGGGGAAGGACTAGCGGGAGATTAGATACGCAGTATTTT.

This chain connects TRBV29-1 to TRBJ2-3; the match to TRBD1 covers 7 bases. The CDR3 loop spans 14 amino acids. CDR1 SQVTM and CDR2 ANQGSEA come from the germline V gene. The junction had 13 bases not matched to a gene; V was cut back by 4 bases and J by 9 bases. This chain's CDR3 is CSVARDSRTGTQYF. CDR3 bases: TGCAGCGTTGCCCGGGACAGCCGCACTGGGACGCAGTATTTT.

V gene TRBV20-1 combines with J gene TRBJ2-7; 10 bases agree with TRBD2. CDR3 length equals 13 residues. Germline trimming cut 6 bases from V and 5 bases from J; bases unmatched to any gene: 7. Germline assignment: CDR1 DFQATT and CDR2 SNEGSKA (reference sequence). The CDR3 here is CSAPGLAINEQYF. The DNA for the CDR3 is TGCAGTGCGCCGGGACTAGCGATCAACGAGCAGTACTTC.

This clonotype was counted only a few times. The chain employs TRBV6-1 and TRBJ1-2, with D possibly matching TRBD1 (5 bases). Trimming left V 7 bases short and J 8 bases short, with 20 bases between. Germline V lookup: CDR1 MNHNS, CDR2 SASEGT. The CDR3 spans 14 residues. The chain's CDR3 is CASTISGAYGGYTF. The CDR3 nucleotides read TGTGCCAGCACCATCTCCGGGGCATATGGGGGCTACACCTTC.

This clonotype was recorded at least ten times. The chain links TRBV5-1 to TRBJ2-1; no firm D call. The CDR3 extends over 14 amino acids. Germline CDR1 is SGHRS and CDR2 is YFSETQ. Trimming shortened V by 2 bases and J by 7 bases, and 13 bases separated the two germline ends. The CDR3 here is CASSFSRRLNEQFF. The CDR3 DNA reads as TGCGCCAGCAGCTTTTCCAGGCGTTTGAATGAGCAGTTCTTC.

This clonotype was detected a few times. V and J are TRBV4-1 and TRBJ2-2, with TRBD2 identical over 9 bases. The CDR3 length is 21 residues. Unmatched junction bases numbered 20, after V lost 3 bases and J lost 3 bases. In germline, CDR1 is MGHRA, CDR2 YSYEKL. The CDR3 DNA reads TGCGCCAGCAGCCAGGGTCGGGACATCCGAAGGACTAGCGAATACACCGGGGAGCTGTTTTTT. Translating it yields CASSQGRDIRRTSEYTGELFF.

This clonotype showed up many times. The V call is TRBV5-1, the J call TRBJ2-5; TRBD2 might be the D (6 bases). The ends were cut back, 2 bases at V and 4 bases at J, with 12 bases in the middle. This CDR3 comprises 14 residues. Germline V CDR1 and CDR2: SGHRS, YFSETQ. The CDR3 here is CASSLSGTGETQYF. For the CDR3, the DNA is TGCGCCAGCAGCTTAAGTGGGACTGGAGAGACCCAGTACTTC. Based on the CDR3 plus reference TRBV5-1 and TRBJ2-5, the full variable domain is KAGVTQTPRYLIKTRGQQVTLSCSPISGHRSVSWYQQTPGQGLQFLFEYFSETQRNKGNFPGRFSGRQFSNSRSEMNVSTLELGDSALYLCASSLSGTGETQYFGPGTRLLVL.

There are a few counts of this clonotype. The V gene is TRBV5-1, the J gene TRBJ1-1; D remains ambiguous. CDR1 is SGHRS and CDR2 is YFSETQ in the germline V gene. The CDR3 is 16 residues long. Trimming left V 1 base short and J 6 bases short, with 19 bases between. DNA of the CDR3: TGCGCCAGCAGCTTGAGAGCGGCCGGAAGAGACCCTGAAGCTTTCTTT. It is translated as CASSLRAAGRDPEAFF.

CDR3 sequence: CASRGQGTNTGELFF. The CDR3 nucleotides are TGTGCCAGCAGAGGACAGGGAACGAACACCGGGGAGCTGTTTTTT. This rearrangement joins TRBV28 to TRBJ2-2; TRBD1 agrees at 8 bases. CDR3 length: 15 residues. With V trimmed by 6 bases and J by 0 bases, 3 bases remained unmatched. Per the germline V gene, CDR1 is MDHEN and CDR2 is SYDVKM.

V and J are TRBV6-2 or TRBV6-3 and TRBJ2-4; D may be TRBD2 (5 bases). V was pared by 0 bases and J by 9 bases, with 6 bases between. In germline, CDR1 is MNHEY, CDR2 SVGEGT. CDR3 length equals 12 residues. CDR3 nucleotides: TGTGCCAGCAGTTACTCCCGGGGCATTCAGTACTTC. This codes for CASSYSRGIQYF.

The V and J genes are TRBV2 and TRBJ2-1; 8 bases fit TRBD2. Trimming removed 6 bases from V and 0 bases from J; junction bases left unmatched: 16. CDR3 length: 19 residues. Germline V CDR1 and CDR2: SNHLY, FYNNEI. The CDR3 here is CASRPPGTSEKSSYNEQFF. The CDR3 nucleotides read TGTGCCAGCAGGCCTCCCGGGACTAGTGAAAAAAGCTCCTACAATGAGCAGTTCTTC. The full variable domain, completed using reference TRBV2 and TRBJ2-1, is EPEVTQTPSHQVTQMGQEVILRCVPISNHLYFYWYRQILGQKVEFLVSFYNNEISEKSEIFDDQFSVERPDGSNFTLKIRSTKLEDSAMYFCASRPPGTSEKSSYNEQFFGPGTRLTVL.

This sequence joins TRBV29-1 and TRBJ2-7; D not certain. Germline-derived CDR1 and CDR2 are SQVTM and ANQGSEA. The CDR3 loop spans 13 amino acids. Trimming shortened V by 6 bases and J by 0 bases, and 12 bases separated the two germline ends. This CDR3 is CSVAGRLSYEQYF. CDR3 sequence (DNA): TGCAGCGTAGCCGGACGGCTCTCCTACGAGCAGTACTTC.

The sample holds one count of this clonotype. This chain uses TRBV12-3 or TRBV12-4 with TRBJ1-4; D unclear. V was clipped by 6 bases and J by 2 bases, with 10 bases between them. The CDR3 covers 14 residues. The CDR3 region has the DNA TGTGCCAGCAGGCTCCACGGGACTAATGAAAAACTGTTTTTT. It codes for CASRLHGTNEKLFF.

This clonotype came up many times. The V and J genes are TRBV5-6 and TRBJ1-5; D unresolved. CDR3 size: 14 residues. With 2 bases removed from V and 3 bases from J, the gap between germline ends came to 9 bases. The germline V gene encodes CDR1 SGHDT and CDR2 YYEEEE. The CDR3 is CASSFSHFNQPQHF. CDR3 in DNA: TGTGCCAGCAGCTTCTCACACTTCAATCAGCCCCAGCATTTT.